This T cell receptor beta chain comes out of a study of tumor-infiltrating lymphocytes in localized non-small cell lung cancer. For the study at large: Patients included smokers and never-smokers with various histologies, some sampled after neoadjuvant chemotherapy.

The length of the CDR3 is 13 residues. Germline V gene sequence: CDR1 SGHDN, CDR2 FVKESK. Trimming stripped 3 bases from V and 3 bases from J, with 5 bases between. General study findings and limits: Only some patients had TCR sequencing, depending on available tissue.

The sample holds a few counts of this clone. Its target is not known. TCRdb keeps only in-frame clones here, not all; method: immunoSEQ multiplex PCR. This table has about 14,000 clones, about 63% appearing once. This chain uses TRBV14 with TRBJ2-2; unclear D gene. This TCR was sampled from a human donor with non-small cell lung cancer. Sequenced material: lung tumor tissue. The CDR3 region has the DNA TGTGCCAGCAGCCACTTCCACACCGGGGAGCTGTTTTTT. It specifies CASSHFHTGELFF. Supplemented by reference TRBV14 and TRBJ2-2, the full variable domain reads EAGVTQFPSHSVIEKGQTVTLRCDPISGHDNLYWYRRVMGKEIKFLLHFVKESKQDESGMPNNRFLAERTGGTYSTLKVQPAELEDSGVYFCASSHFHTGELFFGEGSRLTVL.